These 21 T cell receptor beta chains share one sample of origin, sequenced in a study of blood T cell repertoires in COVID-19. Using immunoSEQ multiplex PCR, the repertoire was profiled, and TCRdb retains in-frame clones only, with some absent. The sample has roughly 60,000 clones; approximately 80% are singletons. The sample comprised peripheral blood. These receptors were taken from an elderly man with acute or convalescent COVID-19.

CDR3 nucleotide sequence: TGCGCCAGCAGCTCGGGAGGTAGCGGGGGGGCCGAGACCCAGTACTTC. Translated, it gives CASSSGGSGGAETQYF. This chain joins TRBV5-1 and TRBJ2-5, with 11 nucleotides matching TRBD2. The length of the CDR3 is 16 residues. The germline CDR1 and CDR2 sequences are SGHRS and YFSETQ. V trimming: 3 bases; J trimming: 5 bases; junction bases outside the gene matches: 9.

This clone was detected only a few times. This sequence joins TRBV7-9 and TRBJ2-2, with D possibly matching TRBD1 (6 bases). The CDR3 runs to 15 residues. V lost 0 bases to trimming and J lost 3 bases, with 8 bases between them. Germline values: CDR1 SEHNR, CDR2 FQNEAQ (reference sequence). The CDR3 nucleotides are TGTGCCAGCAGCTTAGCGGCAGGGGACACCGGGGAGCTGTTTTTT. It specifies CASSLAAGDTGELFF.

The chain is built from TRBV14 and TRBJ1-2; 7 bases match TRBD1. V was clipped by 5 bases and J by 8 bases; unmatched bases: 5. Germline lookup yields CDR1 SGHDN and CDR2 FVKESK. The CDR3 sequence is 12 residues long. As DNA, the CDR3 is TGTGCCAGCAGCTACGACAGGGCAGGCTACACCTTC. Translated: CASSYDRAGYTF. Complete variable domain (other parts from reference TRBV14 and TRBJ1-2): EAGVTQFPSHSVIEKGQTVTLRCDPISGHDNLYWYRRVMGKEIKFLLHFVKESKQDESGMPNNRFLAERTGGTYSTLKVQPAELEDSGVYFCASSYDRAGYTFGSGTRLTVV.

V usage is TRBV28 and J usage is TRBJ1-2; 9 nucleotides line up with TRBD1. The germline V gene encodes CDR1 MDHEN and CDR2 SYDVKM. Trimming cost V 6 bases and J 6 bases; bases outside gene matches: 8. The CDR3 consists of 14 residues. The CDR3 spells CASRAWTGAHGYTF. The CDR3 DNA reads as TGTGCCAGCAGGGCCTGGACAGGGGCCCATGGCTACACCTTC.

The V gene is TRBV5-1, the J gene TRBJ1-1; 10 bases map to TRBD1. Germline trimming cut 4 bases from V and 2 bases from J; bases unmatched to any gene: 8. This CDR3 comprises 16 residues. The germline CDR1 and CDR2 sequences are SGHRS and YFSETQ. CDR3 coding DNA: TGCGCCAGCAGCGGGGGACAGGGGAGGACTAACACTGAAGCTTTCTTT. This sequence encodes CASSGGQGRTNTEAFF. Full variable domain (remainder filled in from reference TRBV5-1 and TRBJ1-1): KAGVTQTPRYLIKTRGQQVTLSCSPISGHRSVSWYQQTPGQGLQFLFEYFSETQRNKGNFPGRFSGRQFSNSRSEMNVSTLELGDSALYLCASSGGQGRTNTEAFFGQGTRLTVV.

This clone appeared a few times. The chain couples TRBV5-4 to TRBJ1-1; D uncertain. Between the trimmed V and J ends, which lost 0 bases and 6 bases, there was a span of 12 bases. Per the germline V gene, CDR1 is SGHNT and CDR2 is YYREEE (reference sequence). The CDR3 is 14 residues long. The CDR3 sequence: CASSLENSSPEAFF. In DNA, the CDR3 is TGTGCCAGCAGCTTGGAAAACAGTTCGCCTGAAGCTTTCTTT.

The genes are TRBV23-1 and TRBJ1-6; TRBD1 matches 8 bases. TRBV23-1 carries the ORF label, with uncertain function. V was clipped by 0 bases and J by 10 bases; unmatched bases: 5. CDR3 length equals 15 residues. CDR3 protein: CASSQSSRGRSPLHF. CDR3 nucleotide sequence: TGCGCCAGCAGTCAATCATCCAGGGGGCGATCACCCCTCCACTTT.

This clone appeared a single time. The rearrangement uses TRBV7-8 and TRBJ1-4; D ambiguous. The CDR3 runs to 12 residues. The germline gives CDR1 SGHVS, CDR2 FQNEAQ. Trimming stripped 5 bases from V and 7 bases from J, with 8 bases between. CDR3 protein: CASSPSREKLFF. DNA of the CDR3: TGTGCCAGCAGCCCTAGCCGTGAAAAACTGTTTTTT.

The chain links TRBV5-1 to TRBJ1-1; 7 bases line up with TRBD1. The germline gives CDR1 SGHRS, CDR2 YFSETQ. The CDR3 totals 14 residues. Germline trimming cut 3 bases from V and 7 bases from J; bases unmatched to any gene: 9. The chain's CDR3 is CASSSWTGNYEAFF. CDR3 bases: TGCGCCAGCAGCTCGTGGACAGGAAACTATGAAGCTTTCTTT.

The rearrangement uses TRBV27 and TRBJ2-2; 8 bases are a match to TRBD2. The length of the CDR3 is 14 residues. Trimming at V came to 8 bases and at J to 4 bases, leaving 6 bases not matched to a gene. The germline V gene encodes CDR1 MNHEY and CDR2 SMNVEV (reference sequence). CDR3 amino acids: CASGGGRSTGELFF. DNA of the CDR3: TGTGCCAGCGGCGGGGGGCGTAGCACCGGGGAGCTGTTTTTT.

The chain links TRBV9 to TRBJ2-7; D is possibly TRBD2 (5 bases). The V and J ends lost 3 bases and 1 base respectively, with 14 bases between them. The CDR3 extends over 15 amino acids. Germline CDR1 is SGDLS and CDR2 is YYNGEE. The CDR3 loop is CASSADLGSSYEQYF. Written as DNA, the CDR3 is TGTGCCAGCAGCGCAGACCTGGGGAGTTCCTACGAGCAGTACTTC.

The V and J genes are TRBV18 and TRBJ1-2, with D possibly being TRBD1 (5 bases). The CDR3 length is 15 residues. Germline assignment: CDR1 KGHSH and CDR2 LQKENI. Trimming removed 0 bases at V and 2 bases at J, with 10 bases between. The CDR3 here is CASSPPSRANYGYTF. The CDR3 nucleotides are TGTGCCAGCTCACCACCGAGCAGGGCCAACTATGGCTACACCTTC.

The chain carries TRBV7-8 and TRBJ2-5; 8 positions match TRBD2. Germline-derived CDR1 and CDR2 are SGHVS and FQNEAQ. The CDR3 has 16 amino acids. V lost 1 base and J lost 2; bases outside the gene matches: 6. This CDR3 reads CASSLELAGRQETQYF. In nucleotides, the CDR3 is TGTGCCAGCAGCTTAGAGTTAGCGGGGAGGCAAGAGACCCAGTACTTC.

J is TRBJ2-5 and V is TRBV9; 9 bases are shared with TRBD2. The trim removed 3 bases at V and 1 base at J, leaving 1 base unmatched. Germline V gives CDR1 SGDLS, CDR2 YYNGEE. The CDR3 covers 14 residues. This CDR3 reads CASSGGGGQETQYF. The CDR3 DNA is TGTGCCAGCAGCGGCGGGGGGGGCCAAGAGACCCAGTACTTC.

J is TRBJ1-2 and V is TRBV10-2, with 8 positions matching TRBD1. Germline V gene lookup returns CDR1 WSHSY and CDR2 SAAADI. This CDR3 is 13 amino acids long. Germline trimming cut 6 bases from V and 6 bases from J; bases unmatched to any gene: 6. CDR3 in amino acids: CASRGQADNGYTF. The CDR3 DNA reads TGCGCCAGCAGGGGACAGGCCGATAATGGCTACACCTTC.

V and J are TRBV20-1 and TRBJ1-2, with 10 bases identical to TRBD1. The V segment lost 3 bases and the J segment 8 bases; nucleotides outside the gene matches: 12. Germline V gene lookup returns CDR1 DFQATT and CDR2 SNEGSKA (reference sequence). The CDR3 loop spans 15 amino acids. The chain's CDR3 is CSASSTTGGLGGYTF. The DNA of the CDR3 is TGCAGTGCTAGTTCGACGACAGGGGGCCTGGGAGGCTACACCTTC.

The J gene is TRBJ2-2, the V gene TRBV5-1, with a possible D match to TRBD2 (5 bases). The CDR3 extends over 16 amino acids. Trimming took off 4 bases at V and 2 bases at J, with 15 bases between the two ends. Per the germline V gene, CDR1 is SGHRS and CDR2 is YFSETQ. The CDR3 region has the DNA TGCGCCAGCAGCCTGCGGGTTAAGTCAAACACCGGGGAGCTGTTTTTT. Its protein is CASSLRVKSNTGELFF.

The rearrangement links TRBV3-1 (or the pseudogene TRBV3-2) to TRBJ2-2; TRBD1 might be the D (6 bases). The CDR3 consists of 17 residues. Germline lookup yields CDR1 LGHDT and CDR2 YNNKEL (reference sequence). The ends were cut back, 2 bases at V and 2 bases at J, with 15 bases in the middle. DNA for the CDR3: TGTGCCAGCAGCCAAAGGTACAGGGATGGTAACACCGGGGAGCTGTTTTTT. The encoded protein is CASSQRYRDGNTGELFF.

The chain links TRBV6-5 to TRBJ1-2, with D possibly TRBD1 on 6 matching bases. The CDR3 runs to 13 residues. V shed 10 bases and J shed 5 bases, with 17 bases lying between them. Looked up from germline, CDR1 is MNHEY and CDR2 is SVGAGI. CDR3 sequence reads: CATAGGRGYGYTF. CDR3 coding DNA: TGTGCCACCGCGGGGGGGCGCGGATATGGCTACACCTTC.

The chain combines TRBV2 with TRBJ1-2, with 8 bases fitting TRBD1. CDR3 length: 14 amino acids. V lost 6 bases, J lost 0 bases, and 3 bases stayed unmatched. CDR1 and CDR2 from the germline V gene are SNHLY and FYNNEI. The CDR3 sequence: CASRGQVANYGYTF. The DNA for the CDR3 is TGTGCCAGCAGGGGACAGGTAGCTAACTATGGCTACACCTTC.

V gene TRBV5-1 combines with J gene TRBJ1-1, with D possibly matching TRBD1 (5 bases). The CDR3 extends over 12 amino acids. Per the germline V gene, CDR1 is SGHRS and CDR2 is YFSETQ. V was trimmed by 0 bases and J by 11 bases, leaving 11 bases between them. CDR3 loop: CASSLDAGVAFF. The CDR3 nucleotides are TGCGCCAGCAGCTTGGATGCGGGGGTGGCTTTCTTT.